Presented here are 30 T cell receptor beta chains from one specimen sequenced in a study of regulatory T cells in long-lasting Graves disease. Arm-PCR with iRepertoire HTBI primers amplified the CDR3 regions for these TCR beta libraries. TCRdb fed the multiplex PCR reads into MiXCR, producing one record per CDR3 protein. The sample shows about 430,000 distinct CDR3 sequences, 21% of them seen only once. Time point meaning: persistent/refractory GD, antithyroid drugs over 5 years with positive TRAb. Construction of the TCR library relied on RNA isolated from PBMCs. The starting material was peripheral blood mononuclear cells (PBMCs), obtained when the disease was refractory, from a patient treated with antithyroid drugs. Source of these receptors: a female donor with Graves disease.

The V gene is TRBV4-2, the J gene TRBJ2-7, with 7 bases identical to TRBD2. Germline lookup yields CDR1 LGHNA and CDR2 YNFKEQ. The CDR3 has 14 amino acids. V dropped 1 base and J dropped 7; count of bases not matched to a gene: 7. CDR3 protein: CASSQGGLGGEQYF. In DNA form, the CDR3 reads TGTGCCAGCAGCCAAGGGGGATTGGGAGGGGAGCAGTACTTC.

The gene calls are TRBV30 and TRBJ1-2; 7 bases line up with TRBD1. The V gene's germline CDR1 is GTSNPN and CDR2 SVGIG (reference sequence). This CDR3 region has 17 residues. Unmatched junction bases numbered 13, after V lost 3 bases and J lost 0 bases. The DNA of the CDR3 is TGTGCCTGGAGGGCACCCTATTCGGACAGGCCTAACTATGGCTACACCTTC. It codes for CAWRAPYSDRPNYGYTF.

Comment on this clonotype: A much larger clone sits a single nucleotide away, making a read error possible. The chain employs TRBV6-1 and TRBJ2-1, with TRBD2 as a possible D gene (5 bases). CDR1 and CDR2 from the germline V gene are MNHNS and SASEGT. The CDR3 loop spans 13 amino acids. CDR3 sequence reads: CATRNSAINEQLF. CDR3 sequence (DNA): TGTGCCACCCGGAATAGCGCCATCAATGAGCAGCTCTTC.

This clonotype was detected ten times or more. The rearrangement joins TRBV15 to TRBJ2-5; D is possibly TRBD1 (6 bases). The V gene's germline CDR1 is LNHNV and CDR2 YYDKDF (reference sequence). The length of the CDR3 is 14 residues. The V gene lost 4 bases and the J gene lost 2 bases, with 11 bases spanning the gap. CDR3 region: CATSTSDRQETQYF. In DNA, the CDR3 is TGTGCCACCAGCACTTCCGACAGGCAAGAGACCCAGTACTTC.

This clonotype was counted only a few times. The chain couples TRBV27 to TRBJ2-6; possible D gene TRBD2, 5 bases. The CDR3 is made up of 17 amino acids. Trimming left V 0 bases short and J 4 bases short, with 13 bases between. Germline CDR1 reads MNHEY; CDR2 reads SMNVEV (reference sequence). The chain's CDR3 is CASSLSRAVAGANVLTF. The CDR3 DNA sequence: TGTGCCAGCAGTTTATCGAGAGCGGTAGCAGGGGCCAACGTCCTGACTTTC.

In this sample, this clonotype turned up many times. This chain uses TRBV7-6 with TRBJ2-2; the D gene is possibly TRBD2 (6 bases). Germline V gives CDR1 SGHVS, CDR2 FNYEAQ. CDR3 length equals 15 residues. Trimming pared 3 bases from V and 1 base from J, leaving 9 bases between. This chain's CDR3 is CASSFYSGNTGELFF. CDR3 in DNA: TGTGCCAGCAGCTTCTATAGCGGGAACACCGGGGAGCTGTTTTTT.

The table lists this clonotype with a count of one. The rearrangement joins TRBV7-2 to TRBJ2-1; unclear D gene. Germline V gene lookup returns CDR1 SGHTA and CDR2 FQGNSA. V shed 2 bases and J shed 6 bases, with 11 bases lying between them. The CDR3 totals 14 residues. In DNA, the CDR3 is TGTGCCAGCAGCTTATCAACTAATAGCAATGAGCAGTTCTTC. It encodes CASSLSTNSNEQFF. The complete variable domain, with remaining parts taken from reference TRBV7-2 and TRBJ2-1, reads GAGVSQSPSNKVTEKGKDVELRCDPISGHTALYWYRQSLGQGLEFLIYFQGNSAPDKSGLPSDRFSAERTGGSVSTLTIQRTQQEDSAVYLCASSLSTNSNEQFFGPGTRLTVL.

This clonotype was counted at least ten times. V gene TRBV7-8 combines with J gene TRBJ1-5; D may be TRBD1 (5 bases). The CDR3 length is 14 residues. Trimming cost V 1 base and J 9 bases, with 13 bases left between them. The V gene's germline CDR1 is SGHVS and CDR2 FQNEAQ. CDR3: CASSLEGREGPQHF. For the CDR3, the DNA is TGTGCCAGCAGCTTAGAGGGGCGGGAGGGGCCCCAGCATTTT.

Many counts were recorded for this clonotype. The V call is TRBV28, the J call TRBJ1-2, with TRBD1 matching 7 bases. CDR3 length equals 13 residues. Per germline, CDR1 MDHEN and CDR2 SYDVKM. V lost 3 bases to trimming and J lost 3 bases; unmatched junction nucleotides: 1. CDR3 DNA sequence: TGTGCCAGCAGTTTCACAGGGGACTATGGCTACACCTTC. This gives the protein CASSFTGDYGYTF.

This clonotype has at least ten counts. This chain links TRBV15 with TRBJ2-7; D remains ambiguous. CDR3 length equals 12 residues. Germline V gene data show CDR1 as LNHNV and CDR2 as YYDKDF (reference sequence). Deletions cut 3 bases from V and 5 bases from J, with 8 bases between. This CDR3 reads CATSRSTNEQYF. DNA of the CDR3: TGTGCCACCAGCAGGAGTACTAACGAGCAGTACTTC.

This clonotype was counted many times. This chain connects TRBV6-1 to TRBJ1-1; TRBD1 matches at 8 bases. Trimming cost V 7 bases and J 4 bases; bases outside gene matches: 8. The CDR3 loop spans 14 amino acids. Per germline, CDR1 MNHNS and CDR2 SASEGT. The chain's CDR3 is CASKPDRGGTEAFF. The CDR3 coding sequence is TGTGCCAGCAAACCAGACAGGGGCGGCACTGAAGCTTTCTTT.

This clonotype was picked up many times. The rearrangement joins TRBV7-6 to TRBJ2-5; D is perhaps TRBD2 (5 bases). The CDR3 contains 15 residues. V dropped 3 bases and J dropped 5 bases, with 16 bases sitting between them. CDR1 is SGHVS, CDR2 FNYEAQ, per germline. CDR3 residues: CASSLGSVLRETQYF. The CDR3 coding sequence is TGTGCCAGCAGCTTGGGGAGCGTCCTAAGGGAGACCCAGTACTTC.

This sequence joins TRBV4-2 and TRBJ1-2; maybe TRBD1 (6 bases). Germline values: CDR1 LGHNA, CDR2 YNFKEQ. The germline V and J ends were trimmed by 4 bases and 4 bases, with 16 bases remaining between them. The CDR3 sequence is 15 residues long. In DNA, the CDR3 is TGTGCCAGCAGCCCTCCGGACAGTCGGGCCTATGGCTACACCTTC. Protein sequence: CASSPPDSRAYGYTF.

As regards this clonotype: This may be a read error: a much more frequent sequence differs by one nucleotide. The chain employs TRBV30 and TRBJ2-2; 9 nucleotides line up with TRBD1. J lost 3 bases, V lost 8 bases, and 7 bases had no gene match. Germline V CDR1 and CDR2: GTSNPN, SVGIG (reference sequence). CDR3 length: 14 amino acids. CDR3 in amino acids: CALEGQGYTGELFF. CDR3 coding DNA: TGTGCCCTAGAAGGACAGGGGTACACCGGGGAGCTGTTTTTT.

This clonotype was recorded many times. The V gene is TRBV20-1, the J gene TRBJ1-1; D gene ambiguous. Germline CDR1 and CDR2: DFQATT and SNEGSKA (reference sequence). V was cut by 0 bases and J by 7 bases, with 9 bases left in between. The CDR3 is made up of 12 amino acids. CDR3 DNA sequence: TGCAGTGCTAGAGATCGGGGAGATGAAGCTTTCTTT. This encodes CSARDRGDEAFF.

This clonotype was detected only a few times. This chain joins TRBV29-1 and TRBJ2-2; 8 bases are a match to TRBD2. The CDR3 is made up of 15 amino acids. The J segment lost 3 bases and the V segment lost 3 bases, leaving 6 bases of the junction unmatched. CDR1 is SQVTM, CDR2 ANQGSEA, per germline. CDR3 loop: CSVDLASGYTGELFF. In DNA, the CDR3 is TGCAGCGTTGATCTCGCTAGCGGGTACACCGGGGAGCTGTTTTTT.

The chain joins TRBV7-2 to TRBJ2-2; tentative D call: TRBD1 (6 bases). This CDR3 has 15 residues. Germline CDR1 reads SGHTA; CDR2 reads FQGNSA. V lost 6 bases and J lost 4, with 15 bases in between. The chain's CDR3 is CASRSITGITGELFF. For the CDR3, the DNA is TGTGCCAGCAGATCGATTACAGGGATCACCGGGGAGCTGTTTTTT.

This rearrangement joins TRBV5-1 to TRBJ2-7; 13 bases align to TRBD2. The CDR3 extends over 16 amino acids. With V trimmed by 4 bases and J by 4 bases, 8 bases remained unmatched. Germline loops: CDR1 SGHRS, CDR2 YFSETQ. The chain's CDR3 is CASSPELAGGTYEQYF. DNA for the CDR3: TGCGCCAGCAGCCCGGAACTAGCGGGAGGGACGTACGAGCAGTACTTC.

This clonotype came up many times. The rearrangement uses TRBV19 and TRBJ1-1, with 8 bases aligning to TRBD1. Germline V gives CDR1 LNHDA, CDR2 SQIVND (reference sequence). The CDR3 is 13 amino acids. The J segment lost 7 bases and the V segment lost 7 bases, leaving 8 bases of the junction unmatched. This CDR3 reads CASTPTGESEAFF. The CDR3 DNA reads as TGTGCCAGTACCCCGACAGGGGAGAGTGAAGCTTTCTTT.

The rearrangement joins TRBV12-5 to TRBJ1-1; D call uncertain. Trimming removed 3 bases from V and 1 base from J, with 9 bases in between. In germline, CDR1 is LGHNT, CDR2 FRNRAP. This CDR3 spans 14 amino acids. The CDR3 protein is CASGFQPGNTEAFF. The CDR3 DNA reads TGTGCTAGTGGTTTTCAGCCGGGGAACACTGAAGCTTTCTTT.

The chain has TRBV19 and TRBJ1-5; possibly TRBD1 for D (6 bases). CDR1 and CDR2 (germline): LNHDA, SQIVND (reference sequence). This CDR3 is 14 amino acids long. V dropped 8 bases and J dropped 7 bases, with 18 bases sitting between them. The CDR3 DNA follows: TGTGCCAGTGAAGGAGGGGGGCAGGAGCAGCCCCAGCATTTT. Translated, it gives CASEGGGQEQPQHF.

V gene TRBV5-6 combines with J gene TRBJ2-5; the D call may be TRBD1 or TRBD2 (5 bases each). Trimming pared 4 bases from V and 5 bases from J, leaving 12 bases between. The CDR3 is 13 amino acids. Per germline, CDR1 SGHDT and CDR2 YYEEEE. This CDR3 reads CASSRGRSETQYF. The CDR3, as DNA: TGTGCCAGCAGCCGGGGCCGGTCGGAGACCCAGTACTTC.

This clonotype was counted many times. This rearrangement joins TRBV5-1 to TRBJ1-1; the D is unclear. Between the trimmed V and J ends, which lost 4 bases and 3 bases, there was a span of 10 bases. Germline V gene data show CDR1 as SGHRS and CDR2 as YFSETQ. This CDR3 contains 13 residues. The chain's CDR3 is CASSLEEDTEAFF. The CDR3, as DNA: TGCGCCAGCAGCCTTGAAGAGGACACTGAAGCTTTCTTT.

This clonotype was seen only a few times. V usage is TRBV11-2 and J usage is TRBJ2-2; the D is unclear. V lost 5 bases to trimming and J lost 2 bases, with 9 bases between them. CDR1 and CDR2 from the germline V gene are SGHAT and FQNNGV. This CDR3 is 14 amino acids long. The DNA of the CDR3 is TGTGCCAGCAGCAGGTCCATTAACACCGGGGAGCTGTTTTTT. Residues: CASSRSINTGELFF.

The CDR3 DNA reads as TGTGCCAGCAGCGCAGTCTTAGCGGGAACCGGGGAGCTGTTTTTT. It specifies CASSAVLAGTGELFF. The chain links TRBV7-2 to TRBJ2-2, with 8 bases aligning to TRBD2. From germline, CDR1 is SGHTA and CDR2 FQGNSA. The CDR3 has 15 amino acids. The V segment lost 5 bases and the J segment 5 bases; nucleotides outside the gene matches: 7.

This clonotype occurred a few times. The V call is TRBV19, the J call TRBJ2-2; D is undetermined. Looked up from germline, CDR1 is LNHDA and CDR2 is SQIVND (reference sequence). The CDR3 has 16 amino acids. V was clipped by 5 bases and J by 8 bases, with 21 bases between them. This CDR3 is CASSVDKKTLLGELFF. The CDR3 DNA is TGTGCCAGTAGTGTTGACAAGAAAACCCTCCTGGGGGAGCTGTTTTTT.

This clonotype was detected many times. This chain connects TRBV2 to TRBJ2-7, with a possible D match to TRBD1 (6 bases). Germline CDR1 SNHLY, CDR2 FYNNEI. The CDR3 totals 15 residues. V lost 10 bases to trimming and J lost 6 bases, with 25 bases between them. The CDR3 region has the DNA TGTGCCATCATGTACCCGGGAACAGGGATTTTCGAGCAGTACTTC. It yields the protein CAIMYPGTGIFEQYF. The full variable domain, rest sourced from reference TRBV2 and TRBJ2-7, is EPEVTQTPSHQVTQMGQEVILRCVPISNHLYFYWYRQILGQKVEFLVSFYNNEISEKSEIFDDQFSVERPDGSNFTLKIRSTKLEDSAMYFCAIMYPGTGIFEQYFGPGTRLTVT.

The V and J genes are TRBV19 and TRBJ2-1, with D tentatively TRBD1 (5 bases). Germline-derived CDR1 and CDR2 are LNHDA and SQIVND (reference sequence). V lost 9 bases and J lost 0, with 6 bases in between. The CDR3 length is 12 residues. The DNA for the CDR3 is TGTGCCAGCAGGGACTCCTACAATGAGCAGTTCTTC. Amino acid sequence: CASRDSYNEQFF.

This clonotype was seen ten or more times. V usage is TRBV6-5 and J usage is TRBJ1-2; D is perhaps TRBD1 (6 bases). The germline V gene encodes CDR1 MNHEY and CDR2 SVGAGI. This CDR3 contains 17 residues. V lost 2 bases and J lost 5, with 21 bases in between. CDR3 DNA sequence: TGTGCCAGCAGTTACGTCCTACCAACAGGGCCCCCATATGGCTACACCTTC. This gives the protein CASSYVLPTGPPYGYTF.

This clonotype was recorded at least ten times. This chain joins TRBV30 and TRBJ1-6, with 9 bases matching TRBD1. J was trimmed by 7 bases and V by 0 bases; bases with no gene match: 4. The CDR3 is made up of 15 amino acids. Germline CDR1 is GTSNPN and CDR2 is SVGIG (reference sequence). The CDR3 DNA sequence: TGTGCCTGGAGTGTAATAGGGACAGGGAATTCACCCCTCCACTTT. Encoded protein: CAWSVIGTGNSPLHF.